This T cell receptor beta chain was recovered during a study of beta chain features in type 1 diabetes. General observations from the study: There was a moderate but significant shortening of TCRB CDR3s in all four CD4+ subsets of Type 1 diabetes patients.

This clone was counted a few times. The antigen is unknown. The authors reverse transcribed all of the isolated RNA, so sequencing captured expressed TCRB transcripts. Sequencing used immunoSEQ multiplex PCR; TCRdb keeps in-frame clones, though not all of them. The sample has fewer than 450,000 clones; roughly 13% are singletons. Sequencing was done on a sample of naive CD4+ T cells from blood. This receptor was taken from a woman in her late teens or twenties with type 1 diabetes.

The CDR3 nucleotides read TGTGCCAGCAGCTTTCGGGGAGATCAGCCCCAGCATTTT. It codes for CASSFRGDQPQHF. This chain connects TRBV7-9 to TRBJ1-5; D call uncertain. V was shortened by 3 bases and J by 5 bases, with 8 bases between the two germline ends. This CDR3 is 13 amino acids long. The germline V gene encodes CDR1 SEHNR and CDR2 FQNEAQ (reference sequence).